The source of this T cell receptor beta chain is a study of cytomegalovirus exposure and HLA in healthy donors. Note on this clone: As yet, its antigen is unknown.

Use of 60 Vbeta and 13 Jbeta primers characterized the PCR. The data were produced by immunoSEQ multiplex PCR, yet TCRdb's version contains in-frame clones alone and is incomplete. The sample lists around 130,000 clones; approximately 80% were seen once. The study, taken as a whole, reports: TCR beta chain V- and J-gene trimming was linked, in a later analysis, to a missense variant in DCLRE1C. Rarity held for most TCR sequences, but there were some public TCRs that occurred in many donors. Productive rates of about 87% or about 30% were seen for most TCR beta V segments in an earlier analysis.

Donors were nominally healthy when sampled, though unrecorded immune exposures were likely. Trimming cost V 6 bases and J 3 bases; bases outside gene matches: 2. CDR1 is SNHLY and CDR2 is FYNNEI in the germline V gene. This CDR3 comprises 12 residues. This receptor was identified in a woman in her late teens or twenties in good health and CMV-seronegative. The rearrangement joins TRBV2 to TRBJ2-7; 7 bases are shared with TRBD1. Specimen: PBMCs. CDR3 loop: CASRAGGYEQYF. The CDR3 nucleotides are TGTGCCAGCAGGGCAGGGGGCTACGAGCAGTACTTC.